These T cell receptor beta chains were read from a single sample in a study of shared clonotypes between healthy human individuals. The repertoire was sequenced with immunoSEQ multiplex PCR; TCRdb's copy has only in-frame clones and lacks some. The sample yields 900,000 to 1,200,000 clones, 75% to 80% seen once. Sequencing was carried out using memory CD4+ T cells from PBMCs. The receptors derive from a man younger than 35 in good health. Some clones in this sample may be carry-over from other donors' samples. CDR3s include the opening cysteine and the closing phenylalanine or tryptophan. The D gene is left open where the match is weak. Rows give clone size only sometimes, using once, few, many, or a class for an expanded clone.

d_call: TRBD1
j_call: TRBJ2-7
v_call: TRBV4-3
cdr3_length: 15
clone_size: NA
cdr3_nt: TGCGCCAGCGGGCTATGGACAGGGGCAACCTACGAGCAGTACTTC
cdr3_aa: CASGLWTGATYEQYF

d_call: NA
j_call: TRBJ1-5
v_call: TRBV5-6
cdr3_length: 15
clone_size: NA
cdr3_nt: TGTGCCAGCAGCCGGGGCAGCAGTCTCCTTCAGCCCCAGCATTTT
cdr3_aa: CASSRGSSLLQPQHF

d_call: NA
j_call: TRBJ2-1
v_call: TRBV5-1
cdr3_length: 11
clone_size: NA
cdr3_nt: TGCGCCAGCAGCTTGGAGGTAGTGCAGTTCTTC
cdr3_aa: CASSLEVVQFF

d_call: NA
j_call: TRBJ1-1
v_call: TRBV9
cdr3_length: 13
clone_size: NA
cdr3_nt: TGTGCCAGCAGCGTATCCCGAAACACTGAAGCTTTCTTT
cdr3_aa: CASSVSRNTEAFF

d_call: NA
j_call: TRBJ1-4
v_call: TRBV6-1
cdr3_length: 16
clone_size: NA
cdr3_nt: TGTGCCAGCAGTGGAATTCCGGGGGCAACTAATGAAAAACTGTTTTTT
cdr3_aa: CASSGIPGATNEKLFF

d_call: TRBD1
j_call: TRBJ1-2
v_call: TRBV7-8
cdr3_length: 14
clone_size: once
cdr3_nt: TGTGCCAGCAGCACGGGACAGACAAACTATGGCTACACCTTC
cdr3_aa: CASSTGQTNYGYTF

d_call: TRBD1
j_call: TRBJ1-2
v_call: TRBV2
cdr3_length: 15
clone_size: few
cdr3_nt: TGTGCCAGCAGTGGGGACAGGGGTGGAATCTATGGCTACACCTTC
cdr3_aa: CASSGDRGGIYGYTF

d_call: NA
j_call: TRBJ1-2
v_call: TRBV25-1
cdr3_length: 14
clone_size: once
cdr3_nt: TGTGCCAGCAGTGAATGGGGCAGAAACTATGGCTACACCTTC
cdr3_aa: CASSEWGRNYGYTF

d_call: NA
j_call: TRBJ2-7
v_call: TRBV7-8
cdr3_length: 12
clone_size: NA
cdr3_nt: TGTGCCAGCAGCCAAGGGATTTACGAGCAGTACTTC
cdr3_aa: CASSQGIYEQYF

d_call: NA
j_call: TRBJ1-5
v_call: TRBV19
cdr3_length: 12
clone_size: NA
cdr3_nt: TGTGCCAGTAGTCCCTTTAATCAGCCCCAGCATTTT
cdr3_aa: CASSPFNQPQHF

d_call: NA
j_call: TRBJ2-7
v_call: TRBV29-1
cdr3_length: 12
clone_size: few
cdr3_nt: TGCAGCGCGCGGGACGGAACCTACGAGCAGTACTTC
cdr3_aa: CSARDGTYEQYF

d_call: TRBD1
j_call: TRBJ2-2
v_call: TRBV18
cdr3_length: 14
clone_size: NA
cdr3_nt: TGTGCCAGCTCACCGGACAGGGACACCGGGGAGCTGTTTTTT
cdr3_aa: CASSPDRDTGELFF

d_call: TRBD2
j_call: TRBJ2-7
v_call: TRBV7-2
cdr3_length: 15
clone_size: NA
cdr3_nt: TGTGCCAGCAGCCAAGGACTAGCGGACTTGTACGAGCAGTACTTC
cdr3_aa: CASSQGLADLYEQYF

d_call: TRBD1
j_call: TRBJ2-3
v_call: TRBV2
cdr3_length: 14
clone_size: once
cdr3_nt: TGTGCCAGCAGGAGATACAGGGGGACAGATACGCAGTATTTT
cdr3_aa: CASRRYRGTDTQYF

d_call: NA
j_call: TRBJ2-1
v_call: TRBV12-5
cdr3_length: 12
clone_size: NA
cdr3_nt: TGTGCTAGTGCCGGGTTCTACAATGAGCAGTTCTTC
cdr3_aa: CASAGFYNEQFF

d_call: NA
j_call: TRBJ1-5
v_call: TRBV2
cdr3_length: 14
clone_size: NA
cdr3_nt: TGTGCCAGCAGTATCCAGGGAATGAATCAGCCCCAGCATTTT
cdr3_aa: CASSIQGMNQPQHF

d_call: TRBD2
j_call: TRBJ2-2
v_call: TRBV7-2
cdr3_length: 19
clone_size: NA
cdr3_nt: TGTGCCAGCAGCTCGAAGGCTAGCGGCCAACACCGCAACACCGGGGAGCTGTTTTTT
cdr3_aa: CASSSKASGQHRNTGELFF

d_call: NA
j_call: TRBJ1-5
v_call: TRBV18
cdr3_length: 12
clone_size: NA
cdr3_nt: TGTGCCAGCAGGCCGGAGAATCAGCCCCAGCATTTT
cdr3_aa: CASRPENQPQHF

d_call: NA
j_call: TRBJ2-5
v_call: TRBV5-1
cdr3_length: 13
clone_size: NA
cdr3_nt: TGCGCCAGCAGCTTGGTCCACCAAGAGACCCAGTACTTC
cdr3_aa: CASSLVHQETQYF

d_call: NA
j_call: TRBJ2-5
v_call: TRBV5-1
cdr3_length: 15
clone_size: NA
cdr3_nt: TGCGCCAGCAGCTTGGTTGGGGGGATCCAAGAGACCCAGTACTTC
cdr3_aa: CASSLVGGIQETQYF

d_call: NA
j_call: TRBJ2-1
v_call: TRBV6-6
cdr3_length: 15
clone_size: NA
cdr3_nt: TGTGCCAGCAGTCCCCGGGACTCCGCCGGCAATGAGCAGTTCTTC
cdr3_aa: CASSPRDSAGNEQFF

d_call: NA
j_call: TRBJ2-1
v_call: TRBV9
cdr3_length: 14
clone_size: NA
cdr3_nt: TGTGCCAGCAGCGTAGCGGACAGATACAATGAGCAGTTCTTC
cdr3_aa: CASSVADRYNEQFF

d_call: TRBD1
j_call: TRBJ2-3
v_call: TRBV15
cdr3_length: 14
clone_size: NA
cdr3_nt: TGTGCCACCAGCAACTGGGACAGCCCAGATACGCAGTATTTT
cdr3_aa: CATSNWDSPDTQYF

d_call: NA
j_call: TRBJ2-7
v_call: TRBV6-1
cdr3_length: 12
clone_size: once
cdr3_nt: TGTGCCAGCAGGGGGGGCTGGTACGAGCAGTACTTC
cdr3_aa: CASRGGWYEQYF